This T cell receptor beta chain was identified during a study of CXCR3-negative and CXCR3-positive naive CD8 T cells. Across the study: Summed over all libraries, TRB reads came to about 130 million, with about 1.5 +/- 0.3 million per library.

As to this clonotype: Its antigen remains unidentified.

Germline V gene lookup returns CDR1 MGHRA and CDR2 YSYEKL. CDR3 size: 13 residues. Libraries of TRB cDNA were made by 5' RACE and carried UMIs. TCRdb reprocessed the 5' RACE reads and reports one entry per CDR3 protein, with no DNA. Recorded for this sample: under 85,000 distinct CDR3 sequences. Naive CD8+ T cells showed CD45RO-CCR7+CD27+CD95-. Study-wide findings and caveats: Each naive subset displayed comparably high diversity, whereas memory CD8+ cells displayed much lower diversity. Hydrophobicity of TRB CDR3s was greater in CXCR3-positive naive cells than in CXCR3-negative naive cells. Memory cells diverged, while naive CXCR3-positive and CXCR3-negative cells had similar TRBV-TRBJ usage.

Sequenced sample: naive CXCR3+ CD8+ T cells from blood. Indicated subset: CD45RO-CCR7+CD27+CD95- naive CD8+ T cells expressing CXCR3 (TNR3+). This receptor was taken from a human donor in good health. Some clones in this sample may be carry-over from other donors' samples. The J gene is TRBJ1-6, the V gene TRBV4-1. CDR3 residues: CASSQDDRKSLHF.